This T cell receptor beta chain was retrieved from a study of T cell repertoires in cytomegalovirus infection. Study context: CMV epitopes, recently identified HLA-C-restricted and well-studied HLA-B-restricted, were used. General study findings and limits: Frequencies of public TCR beta families were cumulated, and this identified carriers of CMV plus the relevant HLA. CMV-specific HLA-C-restricted TCR beta clonotypes dominated the ex vivo response.

TCRdb recomputed calls from the reads with MiXCR, one row per CDR3 protein. This table has 550,000 to 850,000 distinct CDR3 sequences, around 30% appearing once. This clonotype showed up many times. The antigen is not known. This CDR3 has 17 amino acids. V lost 5 bases to trimming and J lost 3 bases; unmatched junction nucleotides: 6. The V gene's germline CDR1 is SGHTA and CDR2 FQGNSA. The clonotype was recovered from a human donor in good health (CMV status not recorded). Some clones in this sample may be carry-over from other donors' samples. This specimen was cultured PBMCs, taken from culture after CMV antigen stimulation. This rearrangement joins TRBV7-2 to TRBJ2-4; TRBD2 aligns across 14 bases. The DNA for the CDR3 is TGTGCCAGCAGCGCGGGACTAGCGGGAGTAGTCAAAAACATTCAGTACTTC. It codes for CASSAGLAGVVKNIQYF. Variable domain in full (rest from reference TRBV7-2 and TRBJ2-4): GAGVSQSPSNKVTEKGKDVELRCDPISGHTALYWYRQSLGQGLEFLIYFQGNSAPDKSGLPSDRFSAERTGGSVSTLTIQRTQQEDSAVYLCASSAGLAGVVKNIQYFGAGTRLSVL.